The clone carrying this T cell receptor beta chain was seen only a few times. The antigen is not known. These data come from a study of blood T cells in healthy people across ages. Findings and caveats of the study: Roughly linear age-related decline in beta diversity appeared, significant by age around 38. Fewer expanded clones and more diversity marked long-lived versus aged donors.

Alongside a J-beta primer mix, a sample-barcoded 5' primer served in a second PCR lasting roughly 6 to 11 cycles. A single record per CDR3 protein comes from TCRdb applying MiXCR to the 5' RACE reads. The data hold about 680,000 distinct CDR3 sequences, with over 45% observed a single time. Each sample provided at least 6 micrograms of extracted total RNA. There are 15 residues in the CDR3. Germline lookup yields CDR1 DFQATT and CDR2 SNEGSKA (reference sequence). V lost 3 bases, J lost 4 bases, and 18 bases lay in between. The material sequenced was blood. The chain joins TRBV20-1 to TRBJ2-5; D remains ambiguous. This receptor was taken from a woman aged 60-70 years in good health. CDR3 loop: CSARTRPPIPETQYF. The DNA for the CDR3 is TGCAGTGCTAGGACGAGGCCACCTATCCCAGAGACCCAGTACTTC.